This T cell receptor beta chain is from a study of blood T cells in healthy people across ages. A second PCR of 7 to 11 cycles used a sample-barcoded 5' primer and a J-beta primer mix. In TCRdb, the 5' RACE reads were re-called with MiXCR into one record per CDR3 protein. The sample consists of around 1,000,000 distinct CDR3 sequences, about 25% of them appearing once. This clonotype has a handful of counts. Looked up from germline, CDR1 is LGHNA and CDR2 is YSLEER. The CDR3 is 18 residues long. Separately, the same data were catalogued under a study of T cells of mothers and their children.

Sequenced: blood. The rearrangement links TRBV4-3 to TRBJ2-1, with TRBD2 matching 10 bases. The J call could be wrong; TRBJ2-5 is a better fit for the DNA end. This receptor was taken from a girl aged 2 to 9 in good health. The CDR3 DNA is TGCGCCAGCAGCCAAGATCCGGCTAGCGGGGGCACACCTGAGACCCAGTACTTC. Amino acid sequence: CASSQDPASGGTPETQYF.